The sequence of this T cell receptor beta chain was determined in a study of a mutant IDH1 vaccine in newly diagnosed glioma. Study-wide context: Investigators started vaccination 4-6 weeks after radiotherapy alone, or with temozolomide cycles.

Assay used: immunoSEQ multiplex PCR; TCRdb lists only in-frame clones, some missing. The repertoire holds about 43,000 clones, with around 85% as singletons. As to time point: week 23, last vaccination. The vaccine gave 300 ug of a 20-mer mutant IDH1 peptide subcutaneously per dose. V lost 2 bases, J lost 0 bases, and 10 bases lay in between. Germline-derived CDR1 and CDR2 are LGHNT and FRNRAP. This CDR3 region has 15 residues. With regard to this clone: Its target is unknown.

The specimen was PBMCs, collected from a glioma patient whose treatment included an IDH1 peptide vaccine. This chain links TRBV12-5 with TRBJ1-1; D is uncertain. The origin of this receptor is a young woman with glioma. Some clones in this sample may be carry-over from other donors' samples. The CDR3 DNA is TGTGCTAGTGGTTTGTACAGAGCTATGAACACTGAAGCTTTCTTT. Its protein product is CASGLYRAMNTEAFF. Full variable domain (rest looked up from reference TRBV12-5 and TRBJ1-1): DARVTQTPRHKVTEMGQEVTMRCQPILGHNTVFWYRQTMMQGLELLAYFRNRAPLDDSGMPKDRFSAEMPDATLATLKIQPSEPRDSAVYFCASGLYRAMNTEAFFGQGTRLTVV.